The clone carrying this T cell receptor (beta chain) was picked up many times. The target antigen is unknown. The record originates from a study of glioma-infiltrating T cells. Study context: Target coverage was about 4- to 10-fold for roughly one million blood T cells. Notes on the study in general: Above-expected tissue-blood divergence occurred in all gliomas, most in low-grade ones.

Trimming took 7 bases from V and 7 from J, leaving 16 bases between them. The CDR3 sequence is 13 residues long. Germline V CDR1 and CDR2: MDHEN, SYDVKM. TCR alpha and beta CDR3 regions were amplified from RNA using iRepertoire nested multiplex PCR. Input was roughly 85-400 ng of tissue mRNA or PBMC total RNA. TCRdb ran MiXCR on the multiplex PCR reads and lists one entry per CDR3 protein. The sample has about 400,000 distinct CDR3 sequences; around 38% are singletons. This receptor was obtained from a human donor with low-grade glioma or glioblastoma, undergoing nonglioma brain surgery, or in good health (not recorded which). Sample: glioma tissue, nonneoplastic brain tissue, or PBMCs (not recorded which). The chain couples TRBV28 to TRBJ1-1; unclear D gene. The CDR3, as DNA: TGTGCCAGCAACCCAACACTATCGGTTGAAGCTTTCTTT. Protein: CASNPTLSVEAFF.